A selection of T cell receptor beta chains follows, all from one sample in a study of blood T cell repertoires in COVID-19. Data came from immunoSEQ multiplex PCR; TCRdb stores just in-frame clones and leaves some out. This table has tens of thousands of clones, over 75% appearing once. Sequenced input: peripheral blood. These receptors were collected from an elderly woman with acute or convalescent COVID-19. Each CDR3 is given with its conserved first and last residue. A D gene is named only where the DNA matches it firmly. Size is omitted from some rows. Given values are once, few, many or a class for expanded clones.

abundance	v_gene	d_gene	len	j_gene	CDR3nt	CDR3aa
NA	TRBV28	TRBD1	18	TRBJ1-2	TGTGCCAGCAGTTTAGGTTACCGTGCGACAGGGGCGTTCTATGGCTACACCTTC	CASSLGYRATGAFYGYTF
NA	TRBV24-1	TRBD2	18	TRBJ2-1	TGTGCCACCAGTGGCGGTAGCGGGGGGAGAACGTCCTACAATGAGCAGTTCTTC	CATSGGSGGRTSYNEQFF
NA	TRBV6-1	NA	13	TRBJ2-4	TGTGCCAGCAGTGAAGGAACAGACAACATTCAGTACTTC	CASSEGTDNIQYF
NA	TRBV21-1	NA	15	TRBJ2-1	TGTGCCAGCACCACTAGCGGCACCCGCTACAATGAGCAGTTCTTC	CASTTSGTRYNEQFF
once	TRBV4-1	NA	16	TRBJ2-7	TGCGCCAGCAGCCAAGTGGGGCCTCCGATACCTAGCGAGCAGTACTTC	CASSQVGPPIPSEQYF
NA	TRBV18	NA	15	TRBJ2-3	TGTGCCAGCTCACTACAGGGCTCCGACACAGATACGCAGTATTTT	CASSLQGSDTDTQYF
once	TRBV5-1	TRBD1	14	TRBJ2-7	TGCGCCAGCAGCCCCGGGACAGACTCTTACGAGCAGTACTTC	CASSPGTDSYEQYF
NA	TRBV3-1/TRBV3-2	TRBD2	18	TRBJ2-5	TGTGCCAGCAGCCATCCTCTTGGGAGACTAGCGGGGGAGGAGACCCAGTACTTC	CASSHPLGRLAGEETQYF
NA	TRBV19	TRBD2	16	TRBJ2-3	TGTGCCAGTAGTATAGATCGGGCGGGAGGCACAGATACGCAGTATTTT	CASSIDRAGGTDTQYF
NA	TRBV6-1	NA	16	TRBJ1-1	TGTGCCAGCAGTGAACCAGGCCGGGGGATGAGGGGTGAAGCTTTCTTT	CASSEPGRGMRGEAFF
NA	TRBV10-3	NA	15	TRBJ2-1	TGTGCCATCAACGAGGGGGGGAGCTCCTACAATGAGCAGTTCTTC	CAINEGGSSYNEQFF
NA	TRBV5-1	TRBD2	16	TRBJ2-5	TGCGCCAGCAGCTTCGGTCCAGCGGGGACCCAAGAGACCCAGTACTTC	CASSFGPAGTQETQYF
NA	TRBV28	TRBD1	16	TRBJ1-3	TGTGCCAGCAGCGTAGGGACAGGGCAAGTAGGAAACACCATATATTTT	CASSVGTGQVGNTIYF
NA	TRBV7-8	TRBD1	15	TRBJ2-2	TGTGCCAGCAGCGCCCCGACAGGGGGCAGCCGGGAGCTGTTTTTT	CASSAPTGGSRELFF
NA	TRBV7-2	TRBD2	14	TRBJ2-7	TGTGCCAGCAGCAGTAGCGGGGCACGGGTCGAGCAGTACTTC	CASSSSGARVEQYF
NA	TRBV6-5	TRBD1	13	TRBJ1-2	TGTGCCAGCAGCCTGAGGACAGGCAATGGCTACACCTTC	CASSLRTGNGYTF
once	TRBV3-1/TRBV3-2	NA	16	TRBJ2-1	TGTGCCAGCAGCCTCAGACAGTCCCGCTCCTACAATGAGCAGTTCTTC	CASSLRQSRSYNEQFF
NA	TRBV9	TRBD2	14	TRBJ2-3	TGTGCCAGCGCGGGGGGGACGTCGCCAGATACGCAGTATTTT	CASAGGTSPDTQYF
NA	TRBV9	TRBD1	15	TRBJ2-5	TGTGCCAGCAGCGTAGCGGGACAGTCAAGGGAGACCCAGTACTTC	CASSVAGQSRETQYF
NA	TRBV7-6	TRBD1	14	TRBJ1-6	TGTGCCAGCAGCGCTGGGACAGTTAATTCACCCCTCCACTTT	CASSAGTVNSPLHF
NA	TRBV29-1	NA	14	TRBJ2-2	TGCAGCGTTGAGGGGGCGGCCCGCACCGGGGAGCTGTTTTTT	CSVEGAARTGELFF
NA	TRBV2	TRBD1	13	TRBJ2-5	TGTGCCATCGGGACAGGGTGGGGGGAGACCCAGTACTTC	CAIGTGWGETQYF
NA	TRBV7-3	NA	14	TRBJ2-3	TGTGCCAGCAGCTTGAGCGGTAGCACAGATACGCAGTATTTT	CASSLSGSTDTQYF
once	TRBV29-1	NA	17	TRBJ2-3	TGCAGCGTTGAAGATGGGGACACCCCAATAAGCACAGATACGCAGTATTTT	CSVEDGDTPISTDTQYF
once	TRBV27	NA	15	TRBJ1-5	TGTGCCAGCAGTTTAAACAGGGATAGCAATCAGCCCCAGCATTTT	CASSLNRDSNQPQHF
NA	TRBV4-2	NA	16	TRBJ2-1	TGTGCCAGCAGCCAGAATCGGGGGGCCTCCTACAATGAGCAGTTCTTC	CASSQNRGASYNEQFF
NA	TRBV5-1	NA	14	TRBJ2-1	TGCGCCAGCAGCTTGGGAATCGGGGTAGATGAGCAGTTCTTC	CASSLGIGVDEQFF